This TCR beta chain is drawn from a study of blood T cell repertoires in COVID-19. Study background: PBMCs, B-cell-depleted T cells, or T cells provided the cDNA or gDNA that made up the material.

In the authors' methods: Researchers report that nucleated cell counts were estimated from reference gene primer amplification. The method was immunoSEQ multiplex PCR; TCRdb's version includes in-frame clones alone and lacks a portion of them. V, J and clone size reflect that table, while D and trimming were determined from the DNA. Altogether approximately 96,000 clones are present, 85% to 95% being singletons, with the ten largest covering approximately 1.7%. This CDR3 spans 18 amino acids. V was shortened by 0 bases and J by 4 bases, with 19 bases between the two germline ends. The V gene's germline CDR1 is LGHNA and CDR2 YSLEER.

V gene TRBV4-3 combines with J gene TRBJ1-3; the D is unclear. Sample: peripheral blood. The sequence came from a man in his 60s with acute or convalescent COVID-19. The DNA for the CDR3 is TGCGCCAGCAGCCAAGATCTATGGAGGGAGGATGGAGGAAACACCATATATTTT. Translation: CASSQDLWREDGGNTIYF.